This TCR beta chain derives from a study of CXCR3-negative and CXCR3-positive naive CD8 T cells. Study outcomes and limitations: Comparison of naive CXCR3-negative and CXCR3-positive cells revealed similar TRBV-TRBJ usage, while memory cells differed.

Each CD8+ T cell subset was flow-sorted in triplicate. Every sort contained a few hundred thousand cells. Naive CD8+ T cells were CD45RO-CCR7+CD27+CD95-. The study made its TRB cDNA libraries by 5' RACE, adding UMI labels. TCRdb re-called the 5' RACE reads, yielding one record per CDR3 amino acid sequence without DNA. This specimen shows roughly 89,000 distinct CDR3 sequences; the ten leading clones hold about 1%. On this clonotype: The antigen remains undetermined.

Germline CDR1 reads SEHNR; CDR2 reads FQNEAQ (reference sequence). This CDR3 is 13 amino acids long. The V and J genes are TRBV7-9 and TRBJ1-1. Sequenced input: naive CXCR3- CD8+ T cells from blood. Subset meaning: CD45RO-CCR7+CD27+CD95- naive CD8+ T cells lacking CXCR3 (TNR3-). This receptor was taken from a human donor in good health. Some clones in this sample may be carry-over from other donors' samples. The CDR3 spells CATEGLMNTEAFF.